This passage covers 29 T cell receptor beta chains from one sample sequenced in a study of OX40 agonist ivuxolimab in advanced cancers. The method was immunoSEQ multiplex PCR; TCRdb's version includes in-frame clones alone and lacks a portion of them. The top ten hold under 10% of the sample, which has under 40,000 clones, around four fifths seen once. The starting material was CD4+ or CD8+ T cells sorted from blood, obtained in a trial of the OX40 agonist ivuxolimab. These receptors all stem from an adult with an advanced solid tumor such as melanoma, head and neck, liver or kidney cancer.

The rearrangement links TRBV30 to TRBJ2-3, with TRBD2 matching over 11 bases. This CDR3 comprises 14 residues. The germline V gene encodes CDR1 GTSNPN and CDR2 SVGIG (reference sequence). Trimming removed 3 bases from V and 3 bases from J; junction bases left unmatched: 2. CDR3 DNA sequence: TGTGCCTGGAGGCTAGCGGGAGGAACAGATACGCAGTATTTT. Its translation is CAWRLAGGTDTQYF. The full variable domain, its missing parts supplied by reference TRBV30 and TRBJ2-3, is SQTIHQWPATLVQPVGSPLSLECTVEGTSNPNLYWYRQAAGRGLQLLFYSVGIGQISSEVPQNLSASRPQDRQFILSSKKLLLSDSGFYLCAWRLAGGTDTQYFGPGTRLTVL.

The chain employs TRBV4-2 and TRBJ1-4; the D is unclear. The CDR3 covers 16 residues. Germline values: CDR1 LGHNA, CDR2 YNFKEQ. Trimming cost V 3 bases and J 0 bases, with 11 bases left between them. The CDR3 spells CASSQATGATNEKLFF. The CDR3 DNA follows: TGTGCCAGCAGCCAGGCCACGGGTGCAACTAATGAAAAACTGTTTTTT.

The chain employs TRBV5-6 and TRBJ1-6; D may be TRBD1 (6 bases). CDR3 length: 13 amino acids. V lost 6 bases, J lost 9 bases, and 13 bases lay in between. Germline loops: CDR1 SGHDT, CDR2 YYEEEE. The CDR3 sequence: CASTQGWGSPLHF. CDR3 nucleotide sequence: TGTGCCAGCACCCAGGGGTGGGGTTCACCCCTCCACTTT.

The rearrangement joins TRBV9 to TRBJ2-1, with no clear D. The V gene lost 0 bases and the J gene lost 5 bases, with 9 bases spanning the gap. Germline V lookup: CDR1 SGDLS, CDR2 YYNGEE. There are 14 residues in the CDR3. As DNA, the CDR3 is TGTGCCAGCAGCGTAGCTACTGCTAACAATGAGCAGTTCTTC. The encoded protein is CASSVATANNEQFF.

The V call is TRBV5-8, the J call TRBJ2-7; TRBD1 is a possible D gene (5 bases). The V gene's germline CDR1 is SGHTS and CDR2 YDEGEE. Trimming removed 2 bases from V and 3 bases from J, with 15 bases in between. This CDR3 comprises 15 residues. The CDR3: CASSLAPGQNYEQYF. The CDR3, as DNA: TGTGCCAGCAGCTTAGCACCAGGACAAAACTACGAGCAGTACTTC.

V gene TRBV19 combines with J gene TRBJ2-1; D might be TRBD2 (6 bases). V was trimmed by 4 bases and J by 6 bases, leaving 16 bases between them. Germline V gene data show CDR1 as LNHDA and CDR2 as SQIVND (reference sequence). The CDR3 extends over 15 amino acids. The CDR3 reads CASSTRLGSFNEQFF. The CDR3, as DNA: TGTGCCAGTAGTACGCGACTAGGAAGTTTCAATGAGCAGTTCTTC.

This clone is medium-sized (0.01 to 0.1%). The chain recombines TRBV6-5 with TRBJ1-1, with D unclear. CDR1 MNHEY and CDR2 SVGAGI come from the germline V gene. CDR3 length: 14 residues. Trimming left V 4 bases short and J 1 base short, with 10 bases between. The CDR3 bases are TGTGCCAGCAGTTTAGGGATGAAGAACACTGAAGCTTTCTTT. As protein: CASSLGMKNTEAFF.

CDR3 amino acids: CASSYSMTTELYF. CDR3 sequence (DNA): TGTGCCAGCAGTTACTCGATGACCACCGAACTGTACTTC. This chain joins TRBV6-5 and TRBJ2-5; D is unresolved. The V gene's germline CDR1 is MNHEY and CDR2 SVGAGI. V shed 0 bases and J shed 13 bases, with 15 bases lying between them. The CDR3 runs 13 residues.

The CDR3 bases are TGTGCCAGTACCCCGGACCGCACAGATACGCAGTATTTT. Translation gives CASTPDRTDTQYF. The chain uses TRBV19 and TRBJ2-3; the D is unclear. V dropped 7 bases and J dropped 1 base, with 9 bases sitting between them. The CDR3 length is 13 residues. Germline V gene data show CDR1 as LNHDA and CDR2 as SQIVND (reference sequence).

The rearrangement uses TRBV28 and TRBJ1-5, with 9 nucleotides matching TRBD1. The CDR3 length is 15 residues. The germline V gene has CDR1 MDHEN and CDR2 SYDVKM. The V segment lost 5 bases and the J segment 4 bases; nucleotides outside the gene matches: 6. CDR3: CASSPADRGNQPQHF. The CDR3 bases are TGTGCCAGCAGTCCCGCGGACAGGGGAAATCAGCCCCAGCATTTT.

This clone was counted a single time. The rearrangement uses TRBV5-1 and TRBJ2-2; 10 bases are a match to TRBD2. This CDR3 has 17 amino acids. Germline V gives CDR1 SGHRS, CDR2 YFSETQ. J gave up 1 base and V 3 bases, and 6 bases lay outside the gene matches. As DNA, the CDR3 is TGCGCCAGCAGCTCATTCGTAGCGGGAGGGAACACCGGGGAGCTGTTTTTT. Translation gives CASSSFVAGGNTGELFF. Variable domain in full (rest from reference TRBV5-1 and TRBJ2-2): KAGVTQTPRYLIKTRGQQVTLSCSPISGHRSVSWYQQTPGQGLQFLFEYFSETQRNKGNFPGRFSGRQFSNSRSEMNVSTLELGDSALYLCASSSFVAGGNTGELFFGEGSRLTVL.

The chain employs TRBV29-1 and TRBJ2-2; 8 nucleotides match TRBD1. Trimming at V came to 7 bases and at J to 6 bases, leaving 13 bases not matched to a gene. Germline V gene sequence: CDR1 SQVTM, CDR2 ANQGSEA. This CDR3 comprises 15 residues. The CDR3 loop reads CSAAGGQGAAGELFF. The CDR3 bases are TGCAGCGCCGCGGGCGGGCAGGGGGCTGCCGGGGAGCTGTTTTTT.

The chain is built from TRBV28 and TRBJ1-2; D remains unclear. CDR3 length: 12 amino acids. Germline loops: CDR1 MDHEN, CDR2 SYDVKM. V lost 3 bases, J lost 7 bases, and 9 bases lay in between. The CDR3 sequence is CASSFSLLGYTF. As DNA, the CDR3 is TGTGCCAGCAGTTTTTCGTTGCTTGGCTACACCTTC.

A single count supports this clone. The chain combines TRBV28 with TRBJ2-5; 7 nucleotides agree with TRBD2. The CDR3 covers 16 residues. V trimming: 2 bases; J trimming: 5 bases; junction bases outside the gene matches: 11. Per the germline V gene, CDR1 is MDHEN and CDR2 is SYDVKM. The CDR3 protein is CASSLSERGIIETQYF. DNA of the CDR3: TGTGCCAGCAGTTTAAGCGAGCGGGGAATAATTGAGACCCAGTACTTC.

This rearrangement joins TRBV19 to TRBJ1-3; TRBD1 is a possible D gene (5 bases). The CDR3 is made up of 17 amino acids. V was trimmed by 5 bases and J by 0 bases, leaving 17 bases between them. Germline V CDR1 and CDR2: LNHDA, SQIVND (reference sequence). The CDR3 loop reads CASSFRIQESSGNTIYF. CDR3 coding DNA: TGTGCCAGTAGTTTCCGTATACAGGAGAGCTCTGGAAACACCATATATTTT.

The chain joins TRBV12-5 to TRBJ2-1; D unclear. This CDR3 is built from 12 residues. The V and J ends lost 8 bases and 1 base respectively, with 6 bases between them. Germline V CDR1 and CDR2: LGHNT, FRNRAP. The CDR3 here is CASSASYNEQFF. The CDR3 DNA reads as TGTGCTAGTTCCGCGTCCTACAATGAGCAGTTCTTC.

V usage is TRBV19 and J usage is TRBJ2-3, with D unclear. CDR1 is LNHDA, CDR2 SQIVND, per germline (reference sequence). The CDR3 spans 13 residues. The CDR3 region is CASSPLSGDTQYF. For the CDR3, the DNA is TGTGCTTCCTCGCCCCTATCGGGAGATACGCAGTATTTT.

On this clone itself: One end of the junction varies from germline; a read error may be responsible. The rearrangement joins TRBV28 to TRBJ1-5; D ambiguous. The CDR3 length is 16 residues. CDR1 is MDHEN and CDR2 is SYDVKM in the germline V gene. CDR3 in amino acids: CASSPRAGLNNLPQHF. The DNA for the CDR3 is TGTGCCAGCAGCCCAAGGGCCGGGCTCAACAATCTGCCCCAGCATTTT.

The chain couples TRBV6-6 to TRBJ2-7; D is possibly TRBD1 (7 bases). Germline V CDR1 and CDR2: MNHNY, SVGAGI (reference sequence). V lost 1 base and J lost 5, with 12 bases in between. CDR3 size: 14 residues. CDR3 amino acids: CASSYFDREDEQYF. For the CDR3, the DNA is TGTGCCAGCAGTTACTTTGACAGGGAGGACGAGCAGTACTTC.

This chain uses TRBV18 with TRBJ2-7; no clear D. CDR1 is KGHSH and CDR2 is LQKENI in the germline V gene. This CDR3 has 17 residues. The ends were cut back, 2 bases at V and 4 bases at J, with 21 bases in the middle. The CDR3 here is CASSPTLGTDPSYEQYF. CDR3 DNA: TGTGCCAGCTCACCAACCCTAGGAACCGACCCTTCTTACGAGCAGTACTTC. The whole variable domain, remainder taken from reference TRBV18 and TRBJ2-7, is NAGVMQNPRHLVRRRGQEARLRCSPMKGHSHVYWYRQLPEEGLKFMVYLQKENIIDESGMPKERFSAEFPKEGPSILRIQQVVRGDSAAYFCASSPTLGTDPSYEQYFGPGTRLTVT.

This clone has more than one count but fewer than ten. The chain recombines TRBV27 with TRBJ2-3, with 9 bases matching TRBD2. The V gene's germline CDR1 is MNHEY and CDR2 SMNVEV (reference sequence). The CDR3 loop spans 18 amino acids. Germline trimming cut 5 bases from V and 3 bases from J; bases unmatched to any gene: 15. The DNA of the CDR3 is TGTGCCAGCAGTCCCTTGGGTAGCGGGAGAGGGGGTACAGATACGCAGTATTTT. Its translation: CASSPLGSGRGGTDTQYF.

The chain has TRBV19 and TRBJ2-1; maybe TRBD2 (5 bases). This CDR3 is 14 amino acids long. The V end was cut by 6 bases, the J end by 3 bases, with 12 bases between. CDR1 LNHDA and CDR2 SQIVND come from the germline V gene (reference sequence). The CDR3 coding sequence is TGTGCCAGTAGCGGACTCTCCCTCTACAATGAGCAGTTCTTC. Translated: CASSGLSLYNEQFF. Full variable domain (rest looked up from reference TRBV19 and TRBJ2-1): DGGITQSPKYLFRKEGQNVTLSCEQNLNHDAMYWYRQDPGQGLRLIYYSQIVNDFQKGDIAEGYSVSREKKESFPLTVTSAQKNPTAFYLCASSGLSLYNEQFFGPGTRLTVL.

The genes are TRBV11-3 and TRBJ2-1; D is undetermined. Trimming took off 2 bases at V and 4 bases at J, with 12 bases between the two ends. Germline CDR1 reads SGHNT; CDR2 reads YENEEA. This CDR3 has 15 amino acids. The CDR3 DNA sequence: TGTGCCAGCAGCTTAAAAGGGAATGCTTACAATGAGCAGTTCTTC. As protein: CASSLKGNAYNEQFF.

The V gene is TRBV6-6, the J gene TRBJ1-1; D is unclear. This CDR3 comprises 12 residues. Germline lookup yields CDR1 MNHNY and CDR2 SVGAGI (reference sequence). Trimming cost V 8 bases and J 2 bases, with 9 bases left between them. CDR3 bases: TGTGCCAGCGGTAACCTTAACACTGAAGCTTTCTTT. Translation: CASGNLNTEAFF.

The gene calls are TRBV6-1 and TRBJ1-2; the match to TRBD1 covers 7 bases. Per the germline V gene, CDR1 is MNHNS and CDR2 is SASEGT. The V gene end was trimmed by 6 bases and the J gene end by 1 base; junction bases not matched to a gene: 5. This CDR3 contains 14 residues. This CDR3 reads CASRGQVLNYGYTF. The CDR3 bases are TGTGCCAGCAGAGGACAGGTGCTTAACTATGGCTACACCTTC.

The chain links TRBV6-1 to TRBJ2-1; 11 bases align to TRBD2. The germline CDR1 and CDR2 sequences are MNHNS and SASEGT. Germline trimming cut 5 bases from V and 6 bases from J; bases unmatched to any gene: 3. This CDR3 contains 14 residues. The CDR3 sequence is CASSRTSGRNEQFF. CDR3 DNA: TGTGCCAGCAGTAGGACTAGCGGGCGCAATGAGCAGTTCTTC.

Written as DNA, the CDR3 is TGTGCCAGCGCCCCGGGGGATCAGGGCGAGCAGTACTTC. Translation gives CASAPGDQGEQYF. The chain carries TRBV11-3 and TRBJ2-7; D perhaps matches TRBD2 (6 bases). The CDR3 has 13 residues. CDR1 and CDR2 (germline): SGHNT, YENEEA. With 8 bases removed from V and 6 bases from J, the gap between germline ends came to 17 bases. Complete variable domain (other parts from reference TRBV11-3 and TRBJ2-7): EAGVVQSPRYKIIEKKQPVAFWCNPISGHNTLYWYLQNLGQGPELLIRYENEEAVDDSQLPKDRFSAERLKGVDSTLKIQPAELGDSAVYLCASAPGDQGEQYFGPGTRLTVT.

The chain combines TRBV19 with TRBJ1-6, with D uncertain. CDR1 LNHDA and CDR2 SQIVND come from the germline V gene (reference sequence). Trimming pared 2 bases from V and 7 bases from J, leaving 9 bases between. CDR3 length: 14 amino acids. For the CDR3, the DNA is TGTGCCAGTAGTATACACGGTACCAATTCACCCCTCCACTTT. Its protein is CASSIHGTNSPLHF. Based on the CDR3 plus reference TRBV19 and TRBJ1-6, the full variable domain is DGGITQSPKYLFRKEGQNVTLSCEQNLNHDAMYWYRQDPGQGLRLIYYSQIVNDFQKGDIAEGYSVSREKKESFPLTVTSAQKNPTAFYLCASSIHGTNSPLHFGNGTRLTVT.

The chain couples TRBV28 to TRBJ1-2; no clear D. The germline V gene encodes CDR1 MDHEN and CDR2 SYDVKM. Trimming shortened V by 6 bases and J by 4 bases, and 15 bases separated the two germline ends. The CDR3 has 14 amino acids. CDR3 sequence reads: CASRSAQRGYGYTF. The CDR3 bases are TGTGCCAGCAGGTCGGCCCAGAGAGGCTATGGCTACACCTTC.